This T cell receptor beta chain was identified during a study of tumor and adjacent non-tumor tissue in lung cancer. General observations from the study: Shorter survival was associated with higher TCR diversity in tumors.

Regarding this clonotype: The target antigen is unknown. One base away lies a much larger clone, so this may be a sequencing read error.

This sample's RNA came from whole unsorted tissue. Between August and November 2014, newly diagnosed, chemotherapy-naive lung cancer patients underwent thoracic surgery in China. TCRbeta libraries were built with three rounds of nested PCR, modified from ARM-PCR. In TCRdb, the multiplex PCR reads were re-called with MiXCR into one record per CDR3 protein. The sample records more than 120,000 distinct CDR3 sequences, approximately 64% being singletons. The V and J ends lost 2 bases and 4 bases respectively, with 23 bases between them. The CDR3 spans 17 residues. The germline V gene encodes CDR1 DFQATT and CDR2 SNEGSKA (reference sequence).

The V gene is TRBV20-1, the J gene TRBJ1-2, with D unresolved. The sequence derives from a man aged 55 to 70 with small cell lung cancer. The sequencing sample was made of lung tumor tissue. CDR3 DNA sequence: TGCAGTGCTAGAACCCTATCGGACCGACACTCGGGCTATGGCTACACCTTC. Its translation: CSARTLSDRHSGYGYTF.